These T cell receptor beta chains were read from a single sample in a study of STAT5B mutations in CD4+ large granular lymphocyte leukemia. This table comes from immunoSEQ multiplex PCR, and its TCRdb copy is limited to in-frame clones, with some not included. The sample lists over 30,000 clones; less than 85% were seen once. The sequencing input was CD4+ T cells from blood buffy coats. Receptor source: a human donor in good health. The CDR3 runs from the conserved cysteine through the conserved F or W. A D gene is named only where the DNA matches it firmly. Size tells how often a clone was seen (once, few, many) or the class of an expanded clone, and some rows leave it out.

V	D	size	J	CDR3	DNA
TRBV5-1	NA	NA	TRBJ1-2	CASSLIGRGENYGYTF	TGCGCCAGCAGCTTGATTGGGAGGGGAGAAAACTATGGCTACACCTTC
TRBV4-2	NA	NA	TRBJ1-1	CASSQGWGEGTEAFF	TGTGCCAGCAGCCAAGGGTGGGGGGAGGGCACTGAAGCTTTCTTT
TRBV27	NA	NA	TRBJ2-3	CASSSTNTDTQYF	TGTGCCAGCAGTTCCACCAACACAGATACGCAGTATTTT
TRBV7-3	NA	few	TRBJ2-7	CASSLSRSYPYEQYF	TGTGCCAGCAGCTTAAGCAGGTCCTACCCCTACGAGCAGTACTTC
TRBV6-1	NA	NA	TRBJ2-5	CASSEFGGARETQYF	TGTGCCAGCAGTGAATTCGGGGGTGCCCGAGAGACCCAGTACTTC
TRBV7-2	TRBD2	once	TRBJ2-1	CASSLSMLAGVKQFF	TGTGCCAGCAGCTTAAGTATGCTAGCGGGAGTCAAGCAGTTCTTC
TRBV29-1	TRBD2	NA	TRBJ2-1	CSGTSATYNEQFF	TGCAGCGGTACTAGCGCTACCTACAATGAGCAGTTCTTC
TRBV5-1	NA	NA	TRBJ1-3	CASSLDQGLNTIYF	TGCGCCAGCAGCTTGGACCAGGGGCTAAACACCATATATTTT
TRBV7-2	TRBD1	once	TRBJ2-7	CASTSGRGLEQYF	TGTGCCAGCACGTCGGGCAGGGGGCTCGAGCAGTACTTC
TRBV9	TRBD1	NA	TRBJ2-2	CASSFFGTGGTGELFF	TGTGCCAGCAGCTTTTTTGGGACAGGGGGGACCGGGGAGCTGTTTTTT
TRBV7-2	NA	NA	TRBJ2-3	CASSAVITDTQYF	TGTGCCAGCAGCGCGGTTATCACAGATACGCAGTATTTT
TRBV7-8	NA	once	TRBJ2-5	CASSFAETQYF	TGTGCCAGCAGCTTCGCGGAGACCCAGTACTTC
TRBV6-1	NA	NA	TRBJ2-7	CASSEGGLGVYF	TGTGCCAGCAGTGAAGGAGGGTTGGGTGTTTACTTC
TRBV7-2	NA	NA	TRBJ1-1	CASSKRDNTEAFF	TGTGCCAGCAGTAAACGTGACAACACTGAAGCTTTCTTT
TRBV5-1	TRBD2	few	TRBJ2-3	CASSFRFREGGVDHTQYF	TGCGCCAGCAGCTTTCGATTCCGGGAGGGCGGGGTGGATCATACGCAGTATTTT
TRBV6-6	NA	NA	TRBJ2-2	CASSLTGALLGELFF	TGTGCCAGCAGTTTGACAGGAGCCCTCTTAGGGGAGCTGTTTTTT
TRBV5-4	TRBD2	NA	TRBJ2-7	CASSLASKRGGSYEQYF	TGTGCCAGCAGCTTGGCCTCGAAGCGGGGGGGCTCCTACGAGCAGTACTTC
TRBV7-7	NA	NA	TRBJ2-5	CASSSGQQETQYF	TGTGCTAGCAGCTCGGGACAACAAGAGACCCAGTACTTC
TRBV6-4	TRBD1	NA	TRBJ2-3	CASSPFGQDSTDTQYF	TGTGCCAGCAGCCCTTTCGGACAGGACAGCACAGATACGCAGTATTTT
TRBV29-1	TRBD1	NA	TRBJ2-4	CSVGQGAAKNIQYF	TGCAGCGTGGGACAGGGGGCGGCCAAAAACATTCAGTACTTC
TRBV5-1	TRBD2	once	TRBJ2-7	CASSFSLAGGLGSYEQYF	TGCGCCAGCAGCTTCTCCCTAGCGGGGGGGCTAGGGTCCTACGAGCAGTACTTC
TRBV11-2	TRBD1	NA	TRBJ1-3	CASRNRDRGFDRSGNTIYF	TGTGCCAGCAGAAACCGGGACAGGGGGTTTGATAGGTCTGGAAACACCATATATTTT
TRBV29-1	TRBD1	few	TRBJ1-1	CSVLQGAGYMDTEAFF	TGCAGCGTCCTACAGGGGGCCGGGTATATGGACACTGAAGCTTTCTTT
TRBV11-3	TRBD1	NA	TRBJ1-2	CASSSPGTGIYGYTF	TGTGCCAGCAGCTCCCCCGGGACAGGAATCTATGGCTACACCTTC
TRBV9	NA	NA	TRBJ2-3	CASSVAWRGTDTQYF	TGTGCCAGCAGCGTAGCTTGGCGCGGCACAGATACGCAGTATTTT